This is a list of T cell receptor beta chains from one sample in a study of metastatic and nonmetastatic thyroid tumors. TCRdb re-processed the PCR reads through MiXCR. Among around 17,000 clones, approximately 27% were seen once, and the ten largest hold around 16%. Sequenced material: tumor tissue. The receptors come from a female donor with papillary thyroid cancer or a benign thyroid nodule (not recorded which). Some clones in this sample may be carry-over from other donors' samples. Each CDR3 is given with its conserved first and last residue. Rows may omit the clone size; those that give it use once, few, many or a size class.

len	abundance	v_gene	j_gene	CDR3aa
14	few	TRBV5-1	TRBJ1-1	CASSLEGRGIEAFF
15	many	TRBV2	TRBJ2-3	CASITSGGGPDTQYF
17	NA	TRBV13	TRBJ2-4	CASSLVRGGVRGNIQYF
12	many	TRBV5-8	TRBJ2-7	CASSLTAYEQYF
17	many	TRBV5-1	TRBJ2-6	CASLALAGVAGANVLTF
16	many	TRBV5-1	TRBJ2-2	CASSLRTGPEGGELFF
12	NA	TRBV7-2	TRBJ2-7	CASSSPSYDHYF
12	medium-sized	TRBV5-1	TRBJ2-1	CASSLQGVEQFF
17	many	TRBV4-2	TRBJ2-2	CASSRQTSGDHTGELFF
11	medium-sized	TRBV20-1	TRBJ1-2	CSARTGGGYTF
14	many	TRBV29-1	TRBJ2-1	CSVLLALTYNEQFF
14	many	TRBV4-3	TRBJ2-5	CASSQVGGWETQYF
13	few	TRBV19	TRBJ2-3	CASSGSEADTQYF
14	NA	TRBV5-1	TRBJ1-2	CASSLGGTGDGYTF
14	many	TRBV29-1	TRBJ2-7	CSVEESGRVSEQYF
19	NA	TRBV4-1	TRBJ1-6	CASSASLRRKGSYNSPLHF
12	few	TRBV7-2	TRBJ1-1	CASSPTGLEAFF
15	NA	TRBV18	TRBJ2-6	CASALGRTGANVLTF
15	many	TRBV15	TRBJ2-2	CATSPNPLNTGELFF
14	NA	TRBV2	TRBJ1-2	CASRQLWGDYGYTF
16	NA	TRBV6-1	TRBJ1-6	CASGNPGQVLYSPLHF
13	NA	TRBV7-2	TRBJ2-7	CASSPVGGYEQYF
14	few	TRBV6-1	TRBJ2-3	CASISIGVRDTQYF
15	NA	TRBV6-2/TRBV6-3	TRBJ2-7	CASSYSMQETYEQYF
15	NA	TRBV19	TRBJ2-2	CSSSFEAVLGGELFF
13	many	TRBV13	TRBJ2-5	CASSESRGETQYF
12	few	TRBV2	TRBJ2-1	CASSSGLDEQFF
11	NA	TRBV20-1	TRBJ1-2	CSAGDSEPHTF